The entry that follows covers one T cell receptor beta chain sequence. The data were taken from a study of blood T cell repertoires in COVID-19. Some clones are missing from TCRdb's copy, which holds only in-frame ones; the method was immunoSEQ multiplex PCR. The sample carries around 310,000 clones, around 89% recorded once. The J segment lost 2 bases and the V segment lost 6 bases, leaving 7 bases of the junction unmatched. The CDR3 has 16 residues. Germline V gene data show CDR1 as MNHNY and CDR2 as SVGAGI (reference sequence). This receptor was identified in a woman aged 40 to 55 with COVID-19, enrolled during active disease. The sequenced sample consisted of peripheral blood. V usage is TRBV6-6 and J usage is TRBJ2-2; 9 bases fit TRBD1. DNA for the CDR3: TGTGCCAGCAGGAAAGGACAGGGGACAAACACCGGGGAGCTGTTTTTT. Its protein is CASRKGQGTNTGELFF.